This TCR beta chain was retrieved from a study of cytomegalovirus exposure and HLA in healthy donors (dated by TCRdb to about 2017). About the full investigation: In an earlier analysis of 587 of the donors, less than 350 Gb of sequence data and 90 million to 130 million unique TCR beta sequences from 150 million to 200 million T cells were reported. About 300 gigabases of sequencing data and around 87 million unique TCR sequences were included in an early release covering roughly 700 HLA-typed donors. The genetic ancestry cluster associated with self-reported Caucasian donors included 80% to 90% of the 350 to 500 genotyped donors. The study aimed to test whether signatures of past pathogen exposure could be identified by cataloging public T cell receptors. Using immunosequencing, the study profiled T cell repertoires from around 670 subjects and related those repertoires to cytomegalovirus serostatus. Along with the 666-subject first cohort, a separate validation cohort of over a hundred different subjects was used. The study combined high-throughput TCR immunosequencing, statistical association of individual TCRs with disease status, and machine learning to predict cytomegalovirus infection status. In a later analysis, previously published TCR beta repertoires from several hundred donors were re-analyzed and high-resolution HLA genotyping was added so that TCR occurrence patterns could be studied. Rather than using new phenotypic data, the later analysis identified candidate immune exposures from TCR beta sequences and from how often those sequences occurred across donors. An earlier analysis of 450 to 750 of the donors used high-throughput TCR beta sequencing to judge whether each TCR beta V gene segment behaved as functional or pseudogenic. Alongside the repertoire data, information on donor age, sex, ethnicity and CMV serostatus was compiled. A later genetic analysis used genome-wide SNP genotypes for about three fifths of the 666 donors, treating that subset as a discovery cohort. Every repertoire in the discovery cohort had been generated on one and the same sequencing platform. HLA typing covered class I and class II loci at four-digit resolution. Typing coverage varied by locus: roughly 629-640 donors for A, B, C, DRB1 and DQB1; approximately 500 for DQA1; over 600 for DPA1; roughly 450 for DPB1. Four to six DR-DQ haplotypes were handled as single units for association and clustering, since linkage in the cohort was strong. Across roughly 420 genotyped donors of the cohort, an average of approximately 200,000 unique TCR beta nucleotide sequences per donor were sequenced, and 15% to 20% of those sequences were non-productive.

The cohort consisted of some 670 healthy bone marrow donors. At the time of sampling, every cohort member was nominally healthy, though immune exposures that went unrecorded were likely present. The donor tested CMV seronegative, placing the donor among the 300 to 450 seronegative members of the cohort. A peripheral blood sample was collected from each donor, and TCR beta sequencing was performed on peripheral blood mononuclear cells. The Qiagen DNeasy Blood Extraction Kit was used to extract genomic DNA from the blood cell samples. The CDR3, cysteine through phenylalanine, is 14 amino acids long. Of all the DNA, just the CDR3 is kept, 42 bases in frame from base 1. From a lookup of the germline V gene (reference sequence), CDR1 and CDR2 are MNHEY and SMNVEV. Results and caveats for the whole study, not just this receptor: A further reported finding was that TCR beta sequences accurately predicted the HLA-A and HLA-B alleles for most subjects in the first cohort. In a later analysis, HLA-associated TCR beta chains showed more clonal expansion and lower generation probabilities than non-associated chains that were equally common. A later analysis associated 15,000 or so TCR beta sequences with specific HLA alleles at a false discovery rate of 0.05. For the cohort, immune exposure information was limited to CMV serostatus. Linkage disequilibrium might explain the correlated functional status among segregating V segments, but an unknown experimental factor could not be ruled out. Sequencing depth was assumed to be roughly uniform across donors in the presence/absence analyses, though that assumption may not hold. Only TCR beta chains were sequenced in this cohort, and the absence of alpha or paired-chain data limited detectable features. Because HLA typing was unavailable for some donors at each locus, only the typed subset was used in association tests. A group of highly shared sequence variants was considered likely to be a technical artifact of the sequencing pipeline. In both the original and validation cohorts, the classifier was reported to diagnose cytomegalovirus status with high specificity and sensitivity. Approximately 16 rarely observed V segments, including chromosome 9 orphons, were excluded from the earlier analysis of just under 600 of the donors because counts were too low. A later analysis found that TCR association rates varied across HLA loci, with DRB1 alleles showing the most associated TCRs and HLA-C alleles the fewest. A total of about 150 TCR beta chains were listed by the study as associated with cytomegalovirus. The authors suggested that the approach could potentially be extended to other disease states and immunological phenotypes. In a later analysis, most CMV-associated TCR beta chains were found to appear HLA-restricted, with HLA associations seemingly driven largely by CMV exposure. In an earlier analysis of about 540 of the donors, most TCR beta V segments were observed in productive rearrangements about 87% or about 30% of the time, broadly matching IMGT annotations. Several of the top co-occurrence clusters appeared to be linked to parvovirus B19, influenza, CMV and Epstein-Barr virus, according to a later analysis. In vitro tests confirmed that a few of the cytomegalovirus-associated TCR beta chains recognize cytomegalovirus antigens. A later genetic analysis associated a missense DCLRE1C variant with V-gene and J-gene trimming of TCR beta chains, and an independent cohort replicated the association. Assigning TCR associations to individual alleles was difficult when HLA alleles, especially DR and DQ, strongly co-occurred. According to a later genetic analysis, donors in an Asian-associated ancestry cluster had fewer N-insertions in productive TCRs than the approximately 650-donor mean. Some IMGT-functional V segments, including TRBV6-2 and TRBV6-3, could not be told apart with the 87-base-pair reads, so those segments were excluded. While some public TCRs were present in many individuals, most TCR sequences turned up only very rarely across donors.

Concerning this clone: It lacks a known antigen. There are no base qualities to consult, and no much larger clone falls within one base.

Library creation used the immunoSEQ multiplex PCR assay. The multiplex PCR relied on a mix of 60 forward primers for TCR Vbeta segments and 13 reverse primers for TCR Jbeta segments. A multiplex PCR assay on genomic DNA amplified the CDR3 region of rearranged TCR beta genes. Amplified TCR beta libraries were sequenced as 87-base-pair reads on the Illumina HiSeq System. The paper's processing steps were these. Across the 670 or so repertoires, a later analysis counted approximately 75 million unique TCR beta chains, roughly 11 million of which were shared by at least two donors. Raw reads were error-corrected and collapsed into unique sequences by a nearest-neighbor algorithm in which closely related sequences were merged to remove PCR and sequencing errors. V, D and J gene segments were assigned by aligning CDR3 sequences to IMGT reference sequences. For a sequence to be retained, a match of at least six nucleotides was required to both a V gene segment and a J gene segment. A rearrangement counted as productive if the CDR3 had no stop codons and remained in frame with V and J, and every other rearrangement counted as non-productive. Following IMGT convention, CDR3 was defined as the stretch from the second conserved V-encoded cysteine up to the conserved J-encoded phenylalanine. Sequences without an unambiguous match to a single V gene segment were excluded from the earlier analysis of about 640 of the donors. An earlier analysis of some 500 of the donors classified V segments as functional when productive rearrangements were above 56.7% and as segregating when the standard deviation between donors was above 5%. To diagnose cytomegalovirus status from the catalog of TCR beta chain sequences, a statistical classification framework was built. V and J gene assignment, in a later analysis, came from comparing TCR nucleotide sequences with IMGT/GENE-DB human TR gene sequences. The TCRdist pipeline was used in a later analysis to assign CDR3 sequences and most-parsimonious VDJ recombination scenarios. A later analysis defined each TCR beta chain by its CDR3 amino acid sequence plus V-gene family, and excluded reads lacking a unique V-gene family. As a way to deal with suspected cross-contamination and a sequencing artifact, a later analysis dropped approximately 570 nucleotide sequences that were highly shared and had low generation probability. In a later analysis, a clonal expansion index for each public chain was calculated from normalized within-repertoire ranks of inferred template counts. Generation probabilities in a later analysis came from a VDJ recombination model fitted to out-of-frame rearrangements, and those results were checked against IGoR. Hypergeometric tests were used in a later analysis to score TCR-TCR, TCR-HLA and TCR-CMV co-occurrence, with a repertoire-size bias correction applied to the TCR pairs. To estimate false discovery rates, a later analysis permuted the HLA or CMV assignments 20 times. In a later analysis, co-occurring TCRs were grouped using DBSCAN, and TCRdist sequence similarity was added for clustering within HLA-allele-positive subsets. Co-occurrence clustering excluded repertoires with fewer than 30,000 or more than 120,000 public chains, plus five with anomalous nucleotide sharing. Here the immuneACCESS table is served through TCRdb, limited to in-frame sequences with V and J called. Missing clones are a known gap in these copies; in checked studies unresolved V genes cover under half, and the rest lacks a known reason. Clone size and V and J calls were adopted from that table, with D and trimming inferred from the DNA. Here the sample has roughly 50,000 clones; approximately 77% occur a single time. Just over 3% of the sample rests with the top ten.

This sequence was found in a young woman in good health and CMV-seronegative. Sequencing was carried out using PBMCs. The chain was built from TRBV27 and TRBJ2-5, and 8 junctional nucleotides match TRBD1. The tail of the sequence fits TRBJ2-7 better, so the J call may be wrong. The CDR3 region has the sequence CASSSGQDVYEQYF. The DNA sequence is given as TGTGCCAGCAGTTCGGGACAGGACGTCTACGAGCAGTACTTC.